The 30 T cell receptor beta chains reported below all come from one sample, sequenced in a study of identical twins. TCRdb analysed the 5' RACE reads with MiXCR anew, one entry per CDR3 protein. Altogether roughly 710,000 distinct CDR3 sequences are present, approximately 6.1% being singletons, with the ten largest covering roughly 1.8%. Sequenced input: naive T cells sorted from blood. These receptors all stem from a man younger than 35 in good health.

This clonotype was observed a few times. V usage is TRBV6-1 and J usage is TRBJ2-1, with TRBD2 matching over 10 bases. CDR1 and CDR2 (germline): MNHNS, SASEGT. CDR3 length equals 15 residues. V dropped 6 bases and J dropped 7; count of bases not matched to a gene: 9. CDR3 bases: TGTGCCAGCAGGCTCCTAGCGGGAGTTGCGAATGAGCAGTTCTTC. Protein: CASRLLAGVANEQFF.

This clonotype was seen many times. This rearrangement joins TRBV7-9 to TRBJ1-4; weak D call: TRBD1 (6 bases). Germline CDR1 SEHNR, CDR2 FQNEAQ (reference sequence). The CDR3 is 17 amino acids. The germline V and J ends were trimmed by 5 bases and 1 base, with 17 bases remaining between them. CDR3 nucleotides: TGTGCCAGCAGCGACCCGAATCAGGGGATAACTAATGAAAAACTGTTTTTT. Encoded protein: CASSDPNQGITNEKLFF.

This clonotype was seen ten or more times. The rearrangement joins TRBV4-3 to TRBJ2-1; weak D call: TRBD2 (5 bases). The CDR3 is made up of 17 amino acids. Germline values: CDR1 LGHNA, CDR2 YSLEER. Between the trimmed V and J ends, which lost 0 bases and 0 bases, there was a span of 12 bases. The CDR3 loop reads CASSQDPLGSSYNEQFF. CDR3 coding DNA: TGCGCCAGCAGCCAAGATCCCCTGGGGAGCTCCTACAATGAGCAGTTCTTC.

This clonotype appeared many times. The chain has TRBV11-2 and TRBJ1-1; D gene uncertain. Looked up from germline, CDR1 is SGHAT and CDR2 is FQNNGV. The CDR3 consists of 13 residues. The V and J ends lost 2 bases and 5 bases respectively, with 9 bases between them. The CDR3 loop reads CASSLWSGTEAFF. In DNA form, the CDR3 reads TGTGCCAGCAGCTTATGGTCGGGAACTGAAGCTTTCTTT.

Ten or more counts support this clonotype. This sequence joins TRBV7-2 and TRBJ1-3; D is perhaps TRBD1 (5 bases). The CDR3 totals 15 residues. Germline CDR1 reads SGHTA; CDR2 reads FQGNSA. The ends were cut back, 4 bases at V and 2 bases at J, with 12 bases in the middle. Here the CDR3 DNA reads TGTGCCAGCAGCTCCTCCGGGGGGGCTGGAAACACCATATATTTT. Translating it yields CASSSSGGAGNTIYF.

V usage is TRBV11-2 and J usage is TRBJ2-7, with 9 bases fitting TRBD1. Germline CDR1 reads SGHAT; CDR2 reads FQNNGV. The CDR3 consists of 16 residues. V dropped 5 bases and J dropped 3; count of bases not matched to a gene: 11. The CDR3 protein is CASSVRSGTGIYEQYF. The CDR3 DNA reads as TGTGCCAGCAGCGTCCGATCCGGGACAGGGATCTACGAGCAGTACTTC.

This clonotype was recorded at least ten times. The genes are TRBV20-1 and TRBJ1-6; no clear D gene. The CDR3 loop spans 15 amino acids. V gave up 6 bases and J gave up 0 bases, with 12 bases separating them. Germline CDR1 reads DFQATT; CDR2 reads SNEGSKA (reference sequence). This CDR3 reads CSAVKGSSYNSPLHF. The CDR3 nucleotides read TGCAGTGCCGTAAAGGGTAGCTCCTATAATTCACCCCTCCACTTT.

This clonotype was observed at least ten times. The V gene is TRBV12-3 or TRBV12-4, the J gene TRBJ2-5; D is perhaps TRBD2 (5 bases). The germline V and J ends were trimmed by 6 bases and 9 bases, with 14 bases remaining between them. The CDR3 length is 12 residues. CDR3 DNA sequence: TGTGCCAGCAGCCTAGGACGAGCGGCCCAGTACTTC. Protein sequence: CASSLGRAAQYF.

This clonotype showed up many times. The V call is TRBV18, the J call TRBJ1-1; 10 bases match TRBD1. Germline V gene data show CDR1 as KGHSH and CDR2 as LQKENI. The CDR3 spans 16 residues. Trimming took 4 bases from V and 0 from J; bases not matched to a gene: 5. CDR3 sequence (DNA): TGTGCCAGCTCACTCCGGGACAGGGGCCTGAACACTGAAGCTTTCTTT. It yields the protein CASSLRDRGLNTEAFF.

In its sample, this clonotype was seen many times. The CDR3 DNA sequence: TGTGCCAGCACCTCAGGGACATCCTCCGTGCGACCCCAGCATTTT. Translated, it gives CASTSGTSSVRPQHF. The rearrangement joins TRBV6-1 to TRBJ1-5, with a weak D call TRBD1 (6 bases). CDR3 length equals 15 residues. V was cut by 7 bases and J by 10 bases, with 23 bases left in between. CDR1 and CDR2 (germline): MNHNS, SASEGT.

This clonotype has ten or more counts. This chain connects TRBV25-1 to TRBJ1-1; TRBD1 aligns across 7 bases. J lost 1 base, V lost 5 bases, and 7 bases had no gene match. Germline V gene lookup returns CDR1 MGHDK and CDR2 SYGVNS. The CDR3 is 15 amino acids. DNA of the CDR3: TGTGCCAGCAGTTCAAGGGGGCGGGGGAACACTGAAGCTTTCTTT. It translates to CASSSRGRGNTEAFF.

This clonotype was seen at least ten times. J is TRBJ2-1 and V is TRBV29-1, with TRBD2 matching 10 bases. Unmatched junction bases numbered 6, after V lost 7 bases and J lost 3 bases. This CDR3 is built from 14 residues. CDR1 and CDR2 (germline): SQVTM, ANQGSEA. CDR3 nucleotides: TGCAGCGGGGGGGTAGCGGGAGGCTACAATGAGCAGTTCTTC. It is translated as CSGGVAGGYNEQFF.

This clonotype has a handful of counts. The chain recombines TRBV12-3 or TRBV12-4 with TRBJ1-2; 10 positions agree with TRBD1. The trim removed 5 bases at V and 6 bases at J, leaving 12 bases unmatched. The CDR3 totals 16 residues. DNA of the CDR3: TGTGCCAGCAGTCCCTCCCCGGGACAGGGGTGGGATGGCTACACCTTC. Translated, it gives CASSPSPGQGWDGYTF.

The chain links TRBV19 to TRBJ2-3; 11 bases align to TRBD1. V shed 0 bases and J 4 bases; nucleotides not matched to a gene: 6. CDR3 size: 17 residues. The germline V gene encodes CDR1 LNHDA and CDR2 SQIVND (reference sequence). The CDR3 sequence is CASSIDLDRGRPDTQYF. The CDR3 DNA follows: TGTGCCAGTAGTATAGATCTGGACAGGGGGCGCCCAGATACGCAGTATTTT.

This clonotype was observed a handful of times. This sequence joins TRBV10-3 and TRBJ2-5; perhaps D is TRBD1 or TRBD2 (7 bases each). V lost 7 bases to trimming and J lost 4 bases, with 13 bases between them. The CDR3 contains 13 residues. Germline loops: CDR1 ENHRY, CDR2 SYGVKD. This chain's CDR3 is CAITPGGGETQYF. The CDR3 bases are TGTGCCATCACTCCAGGGGGGGGAGAGACCCAGTACTTC.

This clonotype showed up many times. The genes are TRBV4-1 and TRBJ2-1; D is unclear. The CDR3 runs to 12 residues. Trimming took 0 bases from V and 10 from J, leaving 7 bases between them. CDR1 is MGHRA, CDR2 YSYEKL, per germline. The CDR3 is CASSQDAVEQFF. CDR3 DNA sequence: TGCGCCAGCAGCCAAGATGCAGTGGAGCAGTTCTTC.

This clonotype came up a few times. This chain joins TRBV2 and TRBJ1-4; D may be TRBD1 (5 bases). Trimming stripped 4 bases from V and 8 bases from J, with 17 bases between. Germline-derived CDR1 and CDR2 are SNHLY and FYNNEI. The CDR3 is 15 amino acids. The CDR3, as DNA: TGTGCCAGCAGTGTTCCGGTAGGGGCGGGAGAAAAACTGTTTTTT. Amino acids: CASSVPVGAGEKLFF.

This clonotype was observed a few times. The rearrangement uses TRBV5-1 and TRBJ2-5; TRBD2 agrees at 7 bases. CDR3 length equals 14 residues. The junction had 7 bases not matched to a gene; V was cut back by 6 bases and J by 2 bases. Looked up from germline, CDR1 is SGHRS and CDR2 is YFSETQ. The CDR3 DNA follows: TGCGCCAGCATAAGGGAGGGAGAACAAGAGACCCAGTACTTC. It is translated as CASIREGEQETQYF.

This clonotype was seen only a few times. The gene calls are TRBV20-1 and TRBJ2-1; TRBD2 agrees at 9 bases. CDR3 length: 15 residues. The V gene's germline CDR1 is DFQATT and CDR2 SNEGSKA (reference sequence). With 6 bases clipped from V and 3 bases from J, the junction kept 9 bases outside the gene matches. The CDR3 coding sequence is TGCAGTGCCAGGGCGGGGGGGAACTACTACAATGAGCAGTTCTTC. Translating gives CSARAGGNYYNEQFF.

DNA for the CDR3: TGTGCCAGTAGTCCGACTAGCGGGAGCCGCACAGATACGCAGTATTTT. Amino acids: CASSPTSGSRTDTQYF. This chain uses TRBV19 with TRBJ2-3, with 12 bases that match TRBD2. The V segment lost 5 bases and the J segment 1 base; nucleotides outside the gene matches: 4. The CDR3 totals 16 residues. CDR1 is LNHDA and CDR2 is SQIVND in the germline V gene (reference sequence).

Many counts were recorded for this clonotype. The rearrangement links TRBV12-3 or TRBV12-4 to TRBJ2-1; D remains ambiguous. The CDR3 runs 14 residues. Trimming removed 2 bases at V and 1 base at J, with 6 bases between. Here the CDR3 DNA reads TGTGCCAGCAGTTTAAGTCCTTCCTACAATGAGCAGTTCTTC. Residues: CASSLSPSYNEQFF.

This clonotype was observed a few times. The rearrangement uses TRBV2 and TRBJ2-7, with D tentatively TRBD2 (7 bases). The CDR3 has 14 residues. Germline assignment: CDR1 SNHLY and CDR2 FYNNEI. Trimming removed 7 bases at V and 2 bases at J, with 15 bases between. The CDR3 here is CASKSGGATYEQYV. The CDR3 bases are TGTGCCAGCAAGAGTGGGGGGGCCACCTACGAGCAGTACGTC.

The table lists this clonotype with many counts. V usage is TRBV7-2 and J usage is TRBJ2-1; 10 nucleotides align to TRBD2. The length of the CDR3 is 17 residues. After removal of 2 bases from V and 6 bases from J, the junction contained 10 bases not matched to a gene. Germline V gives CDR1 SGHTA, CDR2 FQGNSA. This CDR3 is CASSLQAGGGVINEQFF. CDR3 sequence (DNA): TGTGCCAGCAGCTTACAAGCGGGAGGGGGTGTAATCAATGAGCAGTTCTTC.

Here the CDR3 DNA reads TGTGCCAGCAGTCCTCTACCCGGGACGTCGGGCACAGATACGCAGTATTTT. Its protein product is CASSPLPGTSGTDTQYF. The chain employs TRBV12-3 or TRBV12-4 and TRBJ2-3; D is perhaps TRBD1 or TRBD2 (5 bases each). The CDR3 runs 17 residues. V was trimmed by 5 bases and J by 1 base, leaving 19 bases between them.

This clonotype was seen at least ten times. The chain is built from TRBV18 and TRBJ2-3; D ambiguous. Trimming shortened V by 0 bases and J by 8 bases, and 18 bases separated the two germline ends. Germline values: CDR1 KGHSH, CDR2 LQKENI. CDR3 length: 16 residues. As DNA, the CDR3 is TGTGCCAGCTCACCACCGGGCCCCCGACCAGTTCTTACGCAGTATTTT. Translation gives CASSPPGPRPVLTQYF.

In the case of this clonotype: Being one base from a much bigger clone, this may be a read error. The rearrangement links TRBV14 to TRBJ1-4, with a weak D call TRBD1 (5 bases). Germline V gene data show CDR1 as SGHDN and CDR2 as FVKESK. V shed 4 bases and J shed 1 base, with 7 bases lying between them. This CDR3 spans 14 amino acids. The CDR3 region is CASSPRVTNEKLFF. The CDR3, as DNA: TGTGCCAGCAGCCCCAGGGTAACTAATGAAAAACTGTTTTTT.

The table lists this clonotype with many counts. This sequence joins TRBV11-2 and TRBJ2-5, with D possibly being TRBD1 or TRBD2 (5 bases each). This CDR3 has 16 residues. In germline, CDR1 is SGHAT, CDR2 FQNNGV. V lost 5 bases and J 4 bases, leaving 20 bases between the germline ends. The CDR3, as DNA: TGTGCCAGCAGCCAAGCAGGGACCGGGATCCCAGAGACCCAGTACTTC. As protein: CASSQAGTGIPETQYF.

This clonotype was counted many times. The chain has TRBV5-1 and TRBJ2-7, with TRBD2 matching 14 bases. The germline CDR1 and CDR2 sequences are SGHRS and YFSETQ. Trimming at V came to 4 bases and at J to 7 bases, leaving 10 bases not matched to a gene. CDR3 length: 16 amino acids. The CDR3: CASSPTGLAGVQEQYF. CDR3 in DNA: TGCGCCAGCAGCCCAACGGGACTAGCGGGAGTTCAAGAGCAGTACTTC.

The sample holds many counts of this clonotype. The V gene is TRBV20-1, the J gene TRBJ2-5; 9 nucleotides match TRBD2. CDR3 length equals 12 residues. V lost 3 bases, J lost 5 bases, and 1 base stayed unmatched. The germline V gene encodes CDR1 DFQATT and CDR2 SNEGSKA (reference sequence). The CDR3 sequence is CSARREGETQYF. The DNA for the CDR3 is TGCAGTGCTAGGCGGGAGGGTGAGACCCAGTACTTC.

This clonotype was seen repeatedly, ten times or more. The CDR3 DNA reads as TGCGCCAGCAGCTTTTATGGCCAAACAGAGACCCAGTACTTC. It specifies CASSFYGQTETQYF. This chain connects TRBV5-1 to TRBJ2-5, with D unclear. Germline V gene sequence: CDR1 SGHRS, CDR2 YFSETQ. The CDR3 extends over 14 amino acids. V lost 2 bases to trimming and J lost 4 bases, with 12 bases between them.